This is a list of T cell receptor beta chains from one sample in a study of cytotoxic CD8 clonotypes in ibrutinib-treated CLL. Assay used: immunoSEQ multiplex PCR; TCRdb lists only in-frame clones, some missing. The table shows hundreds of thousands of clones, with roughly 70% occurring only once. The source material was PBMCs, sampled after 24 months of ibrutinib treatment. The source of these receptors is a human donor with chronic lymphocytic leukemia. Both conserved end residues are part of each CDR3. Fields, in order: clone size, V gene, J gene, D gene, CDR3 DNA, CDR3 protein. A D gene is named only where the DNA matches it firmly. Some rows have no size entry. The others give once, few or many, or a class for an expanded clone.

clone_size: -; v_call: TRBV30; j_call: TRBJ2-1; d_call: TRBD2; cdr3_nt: TGTGCCTGGAGACCCCCCCAGGGACGGGCTAGCGGGAGGTGGAATGAGCAGTTCTTC; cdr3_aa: CAWRPPQGRASGRWNEQFF
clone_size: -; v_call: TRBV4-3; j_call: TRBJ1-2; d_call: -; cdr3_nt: TGCGCCAGCAGCCAAGATACCCTTCAGGGCCATGGCTACACCTTC; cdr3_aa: CASSQDTLQGHGYTF
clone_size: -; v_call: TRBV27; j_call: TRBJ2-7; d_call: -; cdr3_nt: TGTGCCAGCAGTCGATCTGGACAGTCGATGAGATACTTC; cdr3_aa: CASSRSGQSMRYF
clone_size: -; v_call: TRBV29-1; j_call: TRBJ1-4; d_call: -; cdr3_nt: TGCAGCGTTGATGGCGGGATCCTTAATGAAAAACTGTTTTTT; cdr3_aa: CSVDGGILNEKLFF
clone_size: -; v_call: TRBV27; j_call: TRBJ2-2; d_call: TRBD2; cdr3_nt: TGTGCCAGCAGTTTCTCAAGGGGGCGGGAGGGCCTCGGGGAGCTGTTTTTT; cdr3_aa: CASSFSRGREGLGELFF
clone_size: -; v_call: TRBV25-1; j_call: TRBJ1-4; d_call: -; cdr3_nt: TGTGCCAGCAGTGGAAACATGGCAGGGGAAAAACTGTTTTTT; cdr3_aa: CASSGNMAGEKLFF
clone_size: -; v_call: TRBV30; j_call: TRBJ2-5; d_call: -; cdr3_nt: TGTGCCTGGAGTTCTCAGGCCTCTCAAGAGACCCAGTACTTC; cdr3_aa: CAWSSQASQETQYF
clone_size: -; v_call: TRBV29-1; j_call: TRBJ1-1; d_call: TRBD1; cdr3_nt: TGCAGCGTTGCGTCCGGGACAGGGGGCCCTGAAGCTTTCTTT; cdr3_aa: CSVASGTGGPEAFF
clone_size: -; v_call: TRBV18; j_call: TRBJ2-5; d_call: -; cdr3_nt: TGTGCCAGCTCGAACCCACAAGAGACCCAGTACTTC; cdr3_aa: CASSNPQETQYF
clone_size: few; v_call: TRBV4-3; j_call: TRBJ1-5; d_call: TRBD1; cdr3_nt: TGCGCCAGCAGCCTCGTCCAGGGGGCGGGAGCCCAGCATTTT; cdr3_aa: CASSLVQGAGAQHF
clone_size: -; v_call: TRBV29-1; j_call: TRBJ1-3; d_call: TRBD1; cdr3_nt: TGCAGCGTGGGATTGACAGGGACTGGAAACACCATATATTTT; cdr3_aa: CSVGLTGTGNTIYF
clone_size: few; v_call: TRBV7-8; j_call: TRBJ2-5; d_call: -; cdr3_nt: TGTGCCAGCAGCTTGTCACTTCAAGAGACCCAGTACTTC; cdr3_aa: CASSLSLQETQYF